The clone carrying this T cell receptor (beta chain) turned up a few times. Its antigen is still unknown. Healthy and HIV-negative, the adult donors had no recent acute infections or vaccinations. CD45RA+ naive and CD45RA-negative memory subsets were separated from CD4+ cells. Sorted-subset replicate PCRs used about 200 ng of genomic DNA. This amount corresponded to 25,000 to 30,000 T cell genomes. The table came from immunoSEQ multiplex PCR; TCRdb's copy has only in-frame clones and leaves some out. The sample lists around 1,100,000 clones; around three quarters were seen once. These data are taken from a study of shared clonotypes between healthy human individuals. General observations from the study: Generally, estimated richness proved larger in naive subsets than it did in memory subsets.

The sample comprised memory CD4+ T cells from PBMCs. The subset here: CD45RA-negative fraction. The sequence came from a man in his late teens or twenties in good health. Some clones in this sample may be carry-over from other donors' samples.

CDR3 DNA sequence: TGTGCCAGCTCACCACCGGGGGTGACTAATGAAAAACTGTTTTTT. Translated: CASSPPGVTNEKLFF. V gene TRBV18 combines with J gene TRBJ1-4; a weak D match, TRBD1 (5 bases). This CDR3 contains 15 residues. V was cut by 0 bases and J by 2 bases, with 7 bases left in between. Germline values: CDR1 KGHSH, CDR2 LQKENI.